This entry concerns a single T cell receptor beta chain. Its antigen remains unidentified. J was trimmed by 1 base and V by 1 base; bases with no gene match: 7. The germline V gene encodes CDR1 SGHTA and CDR2 FQGNSA. The CDR3 extends over 18 amino acids. Both 60 Vbeta primers and 13 Jbeta primers went into the PCR. Repertoires were generated with immunoSEQ multiplex PCR, while TCRdb's copy carries only in-frame clones and drops some. The sample lists more than 85,000 clones; around four fifths were seen once. The sample originates from a study of cytomegalovirus exposure and HLA in healthy donors. Study-wide results and limits: It was in a later analysis that TCR association rates were seen to vary by HLA locus, highest for DRB1 and lowest for HLA-C.

Sequenced material: PBMCs. The source of this sequence is a man between 25 and 39 years old in good health and CMV-seropositive. The chain carries TRBV7-2 and TRBJ2-1; 10 bases agree with TRBD2. The CDR3 region is CASSLGAGGPGSYNEQFF. The DNA for the CDR3 is TGTGCCAGCAGCTTAGGAGCGGGGGGGCCTGGGTCCTACAATGAGCAGTTCTTC.